The T cell receptor beta chain described here comes from a study of cytomegalovirus exposure and HLA in healthy donors. Findings and caveats of the study: A highly shared variant cluster was judged a likely technical artifact. In most subjects, TCR beta sequences reportedly gave accurate predictions of HLA-A and HLA-B alleles.

This clone was counted a few times. Its antigen remains unknown. The PCR used 60 Vbeta and 13 Jbeta primers. Some clones are missing from TCRdb's copy, which holds only in-frame ones; the method was immunoSEQ multiplex PCR. The data hold around 140,000 clones, with around 87% observed a single time. This TCR was sampled from a woman aged 25 to 39 in good health and CMV-seronegative. Sequencing input: PBMCs.

The CDR3 DNA reads as TGCGCCAGCAGCTTGGCCCAGTCACCAGATACGCAGTATTTT. This sequence encodes CASSLAQSPDTQYF. This chain uses TRBV5-1 with TRBJ2-3; unclear D gene. V gave up 0 bases and J gave up 4 bases, with 9 bases separating them. The CDR3 contains 14 residues. The V gene's germline CDR1 is SGHRS and CDR2 YFSETQ.